This T cell receptor beta chain was sequenced in a study of CD8 T cells in Susac syndrome. The CDR3 sequence is 12 residues long. The V and J ends lost 4 bases and 4 bases respectively, with 7 bases between them. CDR1 and CDR2 from the germline V gene are LNHNV and YYDKDF (reference sequence). Reverse transcription used about 0.45 to 1 ug RNA and random hexamers. An immunoSEQ multiplex PCR amplified TCR beta CDR3 over 54 Vbeta and 13 Jbeta. TCRdb called the immunoSEQ multiplex PCR reads again in MiXCR, with one record for every CDR3 protein. Among 150,000 to 200,000 distinct CDR3 sequences listed, less than 95% were seen once.

This TCR was sampled from a human donor in good health. The sample taken for sequencing was CD4+ T cells from PBMCs. The chain uses TRBV15 and TRBJ2-5; no clear D gene. CDR3: CATSKQLETQYF. The DNA for the CDR3 is TGTGCCACCAGCAAGCAGCTAGAGACCCAGTACTTC.